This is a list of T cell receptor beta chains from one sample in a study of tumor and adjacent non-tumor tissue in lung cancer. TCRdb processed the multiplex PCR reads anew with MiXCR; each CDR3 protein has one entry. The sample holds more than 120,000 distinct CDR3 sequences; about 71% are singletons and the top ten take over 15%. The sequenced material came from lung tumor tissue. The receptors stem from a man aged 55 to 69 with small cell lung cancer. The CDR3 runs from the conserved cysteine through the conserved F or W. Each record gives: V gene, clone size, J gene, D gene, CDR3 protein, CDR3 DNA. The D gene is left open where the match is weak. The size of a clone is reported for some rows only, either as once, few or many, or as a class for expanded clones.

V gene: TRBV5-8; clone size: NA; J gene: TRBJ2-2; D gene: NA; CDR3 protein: CASRDRSGGYAGELFF; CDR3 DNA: TGTGCCAGCAGGGACAGAAGTGGGGGGTATGCCGGGGAGCTATTTTTT
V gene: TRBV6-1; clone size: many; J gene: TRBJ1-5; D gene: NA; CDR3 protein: CASSVPRGPQHF; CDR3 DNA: TGTGCCAGCAGTGTACCCCGGGGGCCCCAGCATTTT
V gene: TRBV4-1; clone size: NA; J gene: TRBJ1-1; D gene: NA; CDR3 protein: CAGSPGGIMNTEAFF; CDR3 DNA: TGCGCCGGCAGCCCTGGGGGGATCATGAACACTGAAGCTTTCTTT
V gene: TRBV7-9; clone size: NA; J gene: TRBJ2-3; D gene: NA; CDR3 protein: CTSSHTTDTQYF; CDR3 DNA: TGTACCAGCAGCCATACAACAGATACGCAGTATTTT
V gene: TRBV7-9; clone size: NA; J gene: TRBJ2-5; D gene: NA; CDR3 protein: CASSFPKSGPDHPETQYF; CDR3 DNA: TGTGCAAGCAGCTTCCCAAAATCGGGACCAGACCATCCAGAGACCCAGTACTTC
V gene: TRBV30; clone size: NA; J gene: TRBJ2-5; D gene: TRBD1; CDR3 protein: CVWPYRGQGTETQYF; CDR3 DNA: TGTGTCTGGCCCTATCGGGGACAGGGGACGGAGACCCAGTACTTC
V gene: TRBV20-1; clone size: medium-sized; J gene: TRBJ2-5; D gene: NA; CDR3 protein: CSARDHQGIMETQYF; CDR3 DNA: TGCAGTGCTAGAGACCATCAGGGGATAATGGAGACCCAGTACTTC
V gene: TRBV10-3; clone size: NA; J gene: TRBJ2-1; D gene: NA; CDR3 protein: CAISGQSYNELFF; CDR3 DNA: TGTGCCATCTCCGGGCAATCATACAATGAGCTGTTCTTC
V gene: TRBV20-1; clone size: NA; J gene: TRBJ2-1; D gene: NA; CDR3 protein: CSARDPGLHLDEQFF; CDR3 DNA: TGCAGTGCTAGAGATCCCGGACTGCATTTGGATGAGCAGTTCTTC
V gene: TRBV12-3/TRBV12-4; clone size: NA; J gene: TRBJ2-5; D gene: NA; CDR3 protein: CASSLEYQTRYF; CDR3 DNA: TGTGCCAGCAGTTTAGAATATCAGACCCGGTACTTC
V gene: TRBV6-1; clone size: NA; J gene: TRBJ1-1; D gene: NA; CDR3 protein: CASSDFILAGEAFF; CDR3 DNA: TGTGCCAGCAGTGACTTTATACTTGCAGGGGAAGCTTTCTTT
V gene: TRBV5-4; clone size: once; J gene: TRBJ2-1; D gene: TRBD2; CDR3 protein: CASSLLASVNEQFF; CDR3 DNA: TGTGCCAGCAGCTTACTAGCGTCTGTCAATGAGCAGTTCTTC
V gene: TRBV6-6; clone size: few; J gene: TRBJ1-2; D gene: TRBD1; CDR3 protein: CASSYEQGAGYTF; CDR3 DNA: TGTGCCAGCAGTTACGAACAGGGGGCCGGCTACACCTTC
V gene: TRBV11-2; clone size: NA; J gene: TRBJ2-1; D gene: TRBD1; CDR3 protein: CASSDPTRDRGFGEQFF; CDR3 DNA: TGTGCCAGCAGCGACCCCACCCGGGACAGGGGATTTGGCGAGCAGTTCTTC
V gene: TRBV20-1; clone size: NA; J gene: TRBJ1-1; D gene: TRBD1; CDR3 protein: CSVREAGGRPEAFF; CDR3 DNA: TGCAGTGTTAGAGAGGCAGGGGGCAGGCCTGAAGCATTCTTT
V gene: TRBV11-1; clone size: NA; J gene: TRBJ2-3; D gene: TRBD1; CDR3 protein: CASSVSTGFADTQYF; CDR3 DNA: TGTGCCAGCAGCGTATCGACAGGGTTTGCAGATACGCAATATTTT
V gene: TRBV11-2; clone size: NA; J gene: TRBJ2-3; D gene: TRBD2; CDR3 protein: CASSSTLAGWADTQYF; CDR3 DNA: TGTGCAAGCAGCTCGACTCTAGCGGGATGGGCAGATACGCAGTATTTT
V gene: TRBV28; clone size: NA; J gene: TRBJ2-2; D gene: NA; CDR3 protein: CAISGRDSFIGELFF; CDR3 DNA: TGTGCCATCAGTGGCCGGGACTCCTTTATCGGGGAGCTGTTTTTT
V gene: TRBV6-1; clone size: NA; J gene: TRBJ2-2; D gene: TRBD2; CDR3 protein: CASSSRRSGTEELFF; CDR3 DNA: TGTGCCAGCAGTTCCCGCCGAAGCGGGACCGAGGAACTGTTTTTT
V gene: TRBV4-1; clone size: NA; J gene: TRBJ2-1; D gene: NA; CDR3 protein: CASSQDLGPRQQFF; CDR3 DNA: TGCGCCAGCAGCCAAGATCTGGGACCTCGTCAGCAGTTCTTC